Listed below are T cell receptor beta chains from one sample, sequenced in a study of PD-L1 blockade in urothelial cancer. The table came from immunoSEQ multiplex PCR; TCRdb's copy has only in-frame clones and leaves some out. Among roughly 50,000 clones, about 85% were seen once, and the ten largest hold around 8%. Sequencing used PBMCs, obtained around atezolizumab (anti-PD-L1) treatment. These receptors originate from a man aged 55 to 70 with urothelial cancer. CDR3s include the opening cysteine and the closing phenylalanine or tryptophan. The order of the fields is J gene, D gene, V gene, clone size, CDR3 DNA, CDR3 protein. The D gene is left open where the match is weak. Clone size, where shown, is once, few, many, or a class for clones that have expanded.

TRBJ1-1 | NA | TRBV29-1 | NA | TGCAGCGTTGATCGGGGGGGACTGGCTGAAGCTTTCTTT | CSVDRGGLAEAFF
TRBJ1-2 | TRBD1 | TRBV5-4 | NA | TGTGCCAGCAGCTGGATACAGGGGAACTATGGCTACACCTTC | CASSWIQGNYGYTF
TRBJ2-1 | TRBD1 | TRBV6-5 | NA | TGTGCCAGCAGTTTCCGGGACAGGGGATATCCGCAGTTCTTC | CASSFRDRGYPQFF
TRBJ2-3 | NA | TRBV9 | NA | TGTGCCAGCAGCGGTGGAGATTATCCGCAGTATTTT | CASSGGDYPQYF
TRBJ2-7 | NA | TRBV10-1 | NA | TGCGCCAGCAGTGAGGGACTAAGGGAGCAGTACTTC | CASSEGLREQYF
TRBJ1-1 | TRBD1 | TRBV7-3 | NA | TGTGCCAGCAGCATAGGGACAGGGAGTCAAACTGAAGCTTTCTTT | CASSIGTGSQTEAFF
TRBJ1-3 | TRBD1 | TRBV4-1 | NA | TGCGCCAGCAGCCAAATCCGACAGGGCTTCTCTGGAAACACCATATATTTT | CASSQIRQGFSGNTIYF
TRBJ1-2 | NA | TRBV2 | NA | TGTGCCATCTCCTTGTACTATGGCTACACCTTC | CAISLYYGYTF
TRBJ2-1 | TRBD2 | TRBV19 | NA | TGTGCCAGTAGTATAGCTAGCGGGGGACCCCGTTACAATGAGCAGTTCTTC | CASSIASGGPRYNEQFF
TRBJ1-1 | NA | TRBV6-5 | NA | TGTGCCAGCAGTAGGGGTCTGAACACTGAAGCTTTCTTT | CASSRGLNTEAFF
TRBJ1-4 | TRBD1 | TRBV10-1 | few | TGCGCCCCGGGGACAGGGGATGCGGGTGAAAAACTGTTTTTT | CAPGTGDAGEKLFF
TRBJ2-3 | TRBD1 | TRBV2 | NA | TGTGCCAGCAGTGTAATGTTGGGACAGGGAACAAACACAGATACGCAGTATTTT | CASSVMLGQGTNTDTQYF
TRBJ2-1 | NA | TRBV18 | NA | TGTGCCAGCTCACCGGGTGGAGAGCTTAGTGGTGAGCAGTTCTTC | CASSPGGELSGEQFF